What follows is one T cell receptor beta chain and its context. As handled by the study authors: Estimated nucleated cell counts came from reference gene primer amplification. Profiled with immunoSEQ multiplex PCR; TCRdb holds only in-frame clones, not every one. The V and J calls and clone size are taken from that table; D and trimming were inferred from the DNA. The sample gives a few hundred thousand clones, around 92% of which show up once; 0.95% to 1.5% is in the top ten. These data are taken from a study of blood T cell repertoires in COVID-19. Study context: Samples came from the United States, Italy and Spain, spanning acute and convalescent COVID-19. Sources were T cells, B-cell-depleted T cells, or PBMCs; the material itself was cDNA or gDNA.

This clonotype originated in a middle-aged man with acute or convalescent COVID-19. The source material was peripheral blood.

The CDR3 DNA is TGTGCCAGCAGACCTACCACAGGGGTAGAGACCCAGTACTTC. Translation gives CASRPTTGVETQYF. This rearrangement joins TRBV28 to TRBJ2-5; 7 bases align to TRBD1. The CDR3 is made up of 14 amino acids. The V segment lost 6 bases and the J segment 4 bases; nucleotides outside the gene matches: 8. Germline CDR1 and CDR2: MDHEN and SYDVKM.